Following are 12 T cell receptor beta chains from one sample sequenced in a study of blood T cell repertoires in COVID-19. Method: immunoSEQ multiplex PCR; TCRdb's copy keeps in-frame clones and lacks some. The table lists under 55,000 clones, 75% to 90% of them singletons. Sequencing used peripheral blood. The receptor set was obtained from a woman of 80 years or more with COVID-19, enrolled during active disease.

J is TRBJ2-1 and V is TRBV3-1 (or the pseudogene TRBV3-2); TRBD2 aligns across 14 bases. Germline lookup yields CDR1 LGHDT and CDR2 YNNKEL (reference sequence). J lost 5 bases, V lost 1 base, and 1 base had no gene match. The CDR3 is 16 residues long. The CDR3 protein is CASSQGTSGRNNEQFF. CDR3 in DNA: TGTGCCAGCAGCCAAGGGACTAGCGGGAGGAACAATGAGCAGTTCTTC.

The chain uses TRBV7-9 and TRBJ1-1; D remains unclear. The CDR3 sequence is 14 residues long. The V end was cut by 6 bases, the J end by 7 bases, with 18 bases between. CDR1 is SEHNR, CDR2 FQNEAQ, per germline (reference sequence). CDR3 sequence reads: CASRISALVDEAFF. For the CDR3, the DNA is TGTGCCAGCAGAATCAGCGCTTTAGTGGATGAAGCTTTCTTT.

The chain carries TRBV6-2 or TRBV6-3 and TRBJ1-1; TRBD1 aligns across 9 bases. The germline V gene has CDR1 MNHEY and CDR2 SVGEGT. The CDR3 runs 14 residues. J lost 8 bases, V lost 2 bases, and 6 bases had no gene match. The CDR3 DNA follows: TGTGCCAGCAGTTACGCCTACAGGGGGCACGAAGCTTTCTTT. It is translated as CASSYAYRGHEAFF.

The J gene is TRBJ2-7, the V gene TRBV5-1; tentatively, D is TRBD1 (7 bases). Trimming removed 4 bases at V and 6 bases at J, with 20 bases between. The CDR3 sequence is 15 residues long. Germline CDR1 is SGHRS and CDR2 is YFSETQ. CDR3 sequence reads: CASSGDRSGGPEQYF. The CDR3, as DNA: TGCGCCAGCAGCGGGGACAGATCTGGGGGGCCCGAGCAGTACTTC.

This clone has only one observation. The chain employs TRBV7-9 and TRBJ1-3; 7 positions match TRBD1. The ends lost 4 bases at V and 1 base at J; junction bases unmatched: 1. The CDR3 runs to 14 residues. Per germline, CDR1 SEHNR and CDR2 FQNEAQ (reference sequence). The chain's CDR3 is CASSSGGSGNTIYF. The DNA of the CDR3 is TGTGCCAGCAGCTCAGGGGGGTCTGGAAACACCATATATTTT.

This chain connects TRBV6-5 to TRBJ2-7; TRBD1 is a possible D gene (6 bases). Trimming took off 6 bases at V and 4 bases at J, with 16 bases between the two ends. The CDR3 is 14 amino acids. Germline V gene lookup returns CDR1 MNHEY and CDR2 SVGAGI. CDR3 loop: CASRDDRFLYEQYF. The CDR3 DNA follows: TGTGCCAGCAGGGATGACAGGTTTTTATACGAGCAGTACTTC.

Here the CDR3 reads CASSTYTGGNEKLFF. The DNA for the CDR3 is TGTGCCAGTAGTACCTACACGGGCGGGAATGAAAAACTGTTTTTT. The chain combines TRBV19 with TRBJ1-4; no firm D call. Trimming removed 4 bases at V and 5 bases at J, with 14 bases between. Germline loops: CDR1 LNHDA, CDR2 SQIVND (reference sequence). The CDR3 sequence is 15 residues long.

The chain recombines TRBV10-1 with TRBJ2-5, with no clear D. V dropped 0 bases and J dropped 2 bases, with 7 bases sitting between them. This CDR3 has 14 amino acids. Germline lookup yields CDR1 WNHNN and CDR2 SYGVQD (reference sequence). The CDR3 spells CASSESASQETQYF. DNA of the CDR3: TGCGCCAGCAGTGAGTCGGCCAGTCAAGAGACCCAGTACTTC.

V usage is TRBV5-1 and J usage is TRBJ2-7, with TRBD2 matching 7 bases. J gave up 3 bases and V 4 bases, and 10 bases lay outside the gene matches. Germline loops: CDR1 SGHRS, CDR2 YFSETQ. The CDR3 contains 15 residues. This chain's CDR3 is CASSLNRGGFYEQYF. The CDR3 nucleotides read TGCGCCAGCAGCCTTAACCGCGGGGGATTCTACGAGCAGTACTTC.

The CDR3 nucleotides are TGTGCCAGCAGCCCCTCCGACAGGGGATCTTTTACTGAAGCTTTCTTT. Its protein product is CASSPSDRGSFTEAFF. The rearrangement links TRBV3-1 (or the pseudogene TRBV3-2) to TRBJ1-1; TRBD1 matches at 8 bases. J lost 5 bases, V lost 4 bases, and 12 bases had no gene match. The CDR3 covers 16 residues. Germline V gene lookup returns CDR1 LGHDT and CDR2 YNNKEL (reference sequence).

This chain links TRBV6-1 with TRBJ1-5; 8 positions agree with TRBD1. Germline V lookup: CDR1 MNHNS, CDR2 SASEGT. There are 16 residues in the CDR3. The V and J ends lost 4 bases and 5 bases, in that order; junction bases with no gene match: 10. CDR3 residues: CASSVMDRVKDQPQHF. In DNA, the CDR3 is TGTGCCAGCAGTGTTATGGACAGGGTGAAGGATCAGCCCCAGCATTTT.

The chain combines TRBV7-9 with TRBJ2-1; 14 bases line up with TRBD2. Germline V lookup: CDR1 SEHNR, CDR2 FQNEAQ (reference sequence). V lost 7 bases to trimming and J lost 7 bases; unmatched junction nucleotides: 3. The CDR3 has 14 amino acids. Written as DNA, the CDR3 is TGTGCCAGCACCCGACTAGCGGGAGGGAATGAGCAGTTCTTC. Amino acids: CASTRLAGGNEQFF.